The clone carrying this T cell receptor (beta chain) was seen just once. As yet, its antigen is unknown. These data belong to a study of shared clonotypes between healthy human individuals. Study-level results: Shared clonotypes across all four donors exceeded non-shared ones in generation probability.

The germline CDR1 and CDR2 sequences are SNHLY and FYNNEI. The CDR3 has 15 residues. V lost 6 bases and J lost 4, with 15 bases in between. Sequencing used immunoSEQ multiplex PCR; TCRdb keeps in-frame clones, though not all of them. The profile shows about 1.1 million clones, 60% to 85% of them singletons. This TCR was sampled from a man younger than 30 in good health. Some clones in this sample may be carry-over from other donors' samples. The chain couples TRBV2 to TRBJ2-2; tentative D call: TRBD1 (5 bases). Input material: memory CD4+ T cells from PBMCs. Sample subset: CD45RA-negative fraction. CDR3 nucleotide sequence: TGTGCCAGCAGCCTAGGACACGACCGCACCGGGGAGCTGTTTTTT. Translating gives CASSLGHDRTGELFF. The whole variable domain, remainder taken from reference TRBV2 and TRBJ2-2, is EPEVTQTPSHQVTQMGQEVILRCVPISNHLYFYWYRQILGQKVEFLVSFYNNEISEKSEIFDDQFSVERPDGSNFTLKIRSTKLEDSAMYFCASSLGHDRTGELFFGEGSRLTVL.